The entry below gives a single T cell receptor (beta chain) sequence along with its context. This clone was counted a few times. The antigen it binds to is not known. Within one base of it there is no much larger clone, and no base qualities were kept. These data belong to a study of shared clonotypes between healthy human individuals (dated by TCRdb to 2018 to 2020). With regard to the full study: Three men and two women, aged 18 to 49 years, made up the cohort. For each donor, CD4 naive and CD4 memory were each given three plates, CD8 naive was given two plates, and CD8 memory was given one plate. To estimate repertoire size and how much clonotype sharing occurs between individuals, the study deeply sequenced the blood TCR repertoires of several healthy adults. Libraries were prepared and TCR repertoires were sequenced by different laboratories using diverse techniques, in order to increase sequencing depth and limit assay-specific biases. Each donor's leukapheresis produced roughly between roughly 0.85 and 9.5 billion PBMCs.

Using the deep immunoSEQ assay, multiplex PCR amplified TCR CDR3 regions from genomic DNA. For each cell subset, the extracted genomic DNA was distributed evenly across all wells of several immunoSEQ 96-well plates, and each plate served as one replicate. For sorted subsets, 200 to 250 ng genomic DNA, equal to tens of thousands of T cell genomes, was loaded into each replicate PCR. Purified libraries were measured with a Qubit 3.0 fluorometer, size-checked on a Bioanalyzer 2100, and measured again with the KAPA Library Quantification kit. Every immunoSEQ 96-well plate was sequenced on a dedicated single-read 150-cycle Illumina NextSeq 550 flow cell. In the original analysis: The immunoSEQ output contained only junctional sequences without quality scores, so filtering could not match that applied to full-length reads. To assign V/J genes and CDR3, sequences were annotated against IMGT germline references using PyIR, a Python wrapper for IgBLAST v1.9. Reads were removed for weak V/J assignments (E-value above 1e-6), missing CDR3, stop codons, out-of-frame junctions, or ambiguous translated residues. V3J clonotypes were defined as sequences sharing an identical inferred V gene, J gene, and CDR3 amino acid sequence. The percentage overlap between two repertoires was calculated by dividing the number of shared unique clonotypes by the size of the smaller repertoire. RTK rarefaction, the Chao1 estimator, and Recon v2.1 estimates of unobserved clonotypes were used to assess repertoire richness. Generation probabilities for all TCRbeta clonotypes obtained by the gDNA method from a few donors were computed using OLGA. What TCRdb holds here is the immuneACCESS table cut down to in-frame rearrangements. Part of the clones is not present; checked against another copy, under half of the missing clones reflect an unresolved V gene, and the others are unexplained. V, J and clone size derive from that table, while D and trimming were established from the DNA sequence. The table for this sample lists over 2,000,000 clones; about 94% of them were counted only once. The top ten hold approximately 1.7% of the sample.

The V end loses 3 bases and the J end loses 7 bases, and a stretch of 12 bases separates them. The CDR1 and CDR2 encoded by the germline V gene are MDHEN and SYDVKM. The CDR3 covers 13 residues, taking in both the cysteine and the phenylalanine. Solely the CDR3 DNA is kept, with 39 bases framed from the first base. For the CD8 naive samples, CD45RO-negative cells were positively selected for CCR7, yielding a CD45RA+CCR7+ population from which TemRA cells were excluded. The donors were healthy, HIV-negative adults with no recently reported acute infections or vaccinations. All donors were Caucasian adults living in Nashville, Tennessee, USA. Blood was obtained by leukapheresis, after which PBMCs were separated by Ficoll-Histopaque density gradient centrifugation and cryopreserved in liquid nitrogen vapor phase. Analytical flow cytometry was used to check the purity and quantity of every magnetically sorted T cell population. Genomic DNA was isolated from each sorted fraction and quantified by UV absorbance on a Nanodrop 2000c.

Study-wide findings and limitations: Even with the large sequencing depth, rarefaction of the sorted-subset datasets indicated that sequencing was incomplete. Naive subsets generally had larger estimated clonotype richness than memory subsets did. Higher generation probabilities were observed for clonotypes shared by all four sorted-subset donors than for non-shared clonotypes. About 5% of naive CD4, around 4% of naive CD8, 2.3% of memory CD4, and around 0.4% of memory CD8 clonotypes were shared across several donors. Because the study included only a small number of donors, the genetic and exposure-history diversity represented was limited. Pairwise subsampling indicated that sequencing depth was expected to affect the degree of clonotype sharing among donors. Sampling was restricted to blood, and TCR repertoires in tissues likely differ from the TCR repertoires found in blood.

The chain is assembled from TRBV28 and TRBJ1-1; the D gene cannot be named for sure. The sequence was collected from a man aged 18 to 35 in good health. Some clones in this sample may be carry-over from other donors' samples. Material: naive CD8+ T cells from PBMCs. According to the study, the label for this sample's cell subset or site signals: CD45RA+CCR7+. For the CDR3, the sequence is CASSLRGTLEAFF. The DNA sequence is as follows: TGTGCCAGCAGTTTGCGGGGAACTCTTGAAGCTTTCTTT.